This T cell receptor beta chain originates from a study of shared clonotypes between healthy human individuals. This clone appeared once. Assay: immunoSEQ multiplex PCR; the TCRdb copy retains only in-frame clones and omits some. The table records more than 150,000 clones, around 63% of them present only once. V lost 3 bases to trimming and J lost 5 bases, with 29 bases between them. This CDR3 contains 20 residues. The germline V gene has CDR1 KGHSH and CDR2 LQKENI. The receptor was isolated from a man aged 30 to 45 in good health. This chain uses TRBV18 with TRBJ1-3; D remains unclear. Specimen: memory CD4+ T cells sorted from blood. Subset of the sample: CD45RA-negative fraction. CDR3 sequence reads: CASSPLAETHTTRYRNTIYF. The CDR3, as DNA: TGTGCCAGCTCACCGTTAGCCGAGACACACACCACCCGATACCGAAACACCATATATTTT.